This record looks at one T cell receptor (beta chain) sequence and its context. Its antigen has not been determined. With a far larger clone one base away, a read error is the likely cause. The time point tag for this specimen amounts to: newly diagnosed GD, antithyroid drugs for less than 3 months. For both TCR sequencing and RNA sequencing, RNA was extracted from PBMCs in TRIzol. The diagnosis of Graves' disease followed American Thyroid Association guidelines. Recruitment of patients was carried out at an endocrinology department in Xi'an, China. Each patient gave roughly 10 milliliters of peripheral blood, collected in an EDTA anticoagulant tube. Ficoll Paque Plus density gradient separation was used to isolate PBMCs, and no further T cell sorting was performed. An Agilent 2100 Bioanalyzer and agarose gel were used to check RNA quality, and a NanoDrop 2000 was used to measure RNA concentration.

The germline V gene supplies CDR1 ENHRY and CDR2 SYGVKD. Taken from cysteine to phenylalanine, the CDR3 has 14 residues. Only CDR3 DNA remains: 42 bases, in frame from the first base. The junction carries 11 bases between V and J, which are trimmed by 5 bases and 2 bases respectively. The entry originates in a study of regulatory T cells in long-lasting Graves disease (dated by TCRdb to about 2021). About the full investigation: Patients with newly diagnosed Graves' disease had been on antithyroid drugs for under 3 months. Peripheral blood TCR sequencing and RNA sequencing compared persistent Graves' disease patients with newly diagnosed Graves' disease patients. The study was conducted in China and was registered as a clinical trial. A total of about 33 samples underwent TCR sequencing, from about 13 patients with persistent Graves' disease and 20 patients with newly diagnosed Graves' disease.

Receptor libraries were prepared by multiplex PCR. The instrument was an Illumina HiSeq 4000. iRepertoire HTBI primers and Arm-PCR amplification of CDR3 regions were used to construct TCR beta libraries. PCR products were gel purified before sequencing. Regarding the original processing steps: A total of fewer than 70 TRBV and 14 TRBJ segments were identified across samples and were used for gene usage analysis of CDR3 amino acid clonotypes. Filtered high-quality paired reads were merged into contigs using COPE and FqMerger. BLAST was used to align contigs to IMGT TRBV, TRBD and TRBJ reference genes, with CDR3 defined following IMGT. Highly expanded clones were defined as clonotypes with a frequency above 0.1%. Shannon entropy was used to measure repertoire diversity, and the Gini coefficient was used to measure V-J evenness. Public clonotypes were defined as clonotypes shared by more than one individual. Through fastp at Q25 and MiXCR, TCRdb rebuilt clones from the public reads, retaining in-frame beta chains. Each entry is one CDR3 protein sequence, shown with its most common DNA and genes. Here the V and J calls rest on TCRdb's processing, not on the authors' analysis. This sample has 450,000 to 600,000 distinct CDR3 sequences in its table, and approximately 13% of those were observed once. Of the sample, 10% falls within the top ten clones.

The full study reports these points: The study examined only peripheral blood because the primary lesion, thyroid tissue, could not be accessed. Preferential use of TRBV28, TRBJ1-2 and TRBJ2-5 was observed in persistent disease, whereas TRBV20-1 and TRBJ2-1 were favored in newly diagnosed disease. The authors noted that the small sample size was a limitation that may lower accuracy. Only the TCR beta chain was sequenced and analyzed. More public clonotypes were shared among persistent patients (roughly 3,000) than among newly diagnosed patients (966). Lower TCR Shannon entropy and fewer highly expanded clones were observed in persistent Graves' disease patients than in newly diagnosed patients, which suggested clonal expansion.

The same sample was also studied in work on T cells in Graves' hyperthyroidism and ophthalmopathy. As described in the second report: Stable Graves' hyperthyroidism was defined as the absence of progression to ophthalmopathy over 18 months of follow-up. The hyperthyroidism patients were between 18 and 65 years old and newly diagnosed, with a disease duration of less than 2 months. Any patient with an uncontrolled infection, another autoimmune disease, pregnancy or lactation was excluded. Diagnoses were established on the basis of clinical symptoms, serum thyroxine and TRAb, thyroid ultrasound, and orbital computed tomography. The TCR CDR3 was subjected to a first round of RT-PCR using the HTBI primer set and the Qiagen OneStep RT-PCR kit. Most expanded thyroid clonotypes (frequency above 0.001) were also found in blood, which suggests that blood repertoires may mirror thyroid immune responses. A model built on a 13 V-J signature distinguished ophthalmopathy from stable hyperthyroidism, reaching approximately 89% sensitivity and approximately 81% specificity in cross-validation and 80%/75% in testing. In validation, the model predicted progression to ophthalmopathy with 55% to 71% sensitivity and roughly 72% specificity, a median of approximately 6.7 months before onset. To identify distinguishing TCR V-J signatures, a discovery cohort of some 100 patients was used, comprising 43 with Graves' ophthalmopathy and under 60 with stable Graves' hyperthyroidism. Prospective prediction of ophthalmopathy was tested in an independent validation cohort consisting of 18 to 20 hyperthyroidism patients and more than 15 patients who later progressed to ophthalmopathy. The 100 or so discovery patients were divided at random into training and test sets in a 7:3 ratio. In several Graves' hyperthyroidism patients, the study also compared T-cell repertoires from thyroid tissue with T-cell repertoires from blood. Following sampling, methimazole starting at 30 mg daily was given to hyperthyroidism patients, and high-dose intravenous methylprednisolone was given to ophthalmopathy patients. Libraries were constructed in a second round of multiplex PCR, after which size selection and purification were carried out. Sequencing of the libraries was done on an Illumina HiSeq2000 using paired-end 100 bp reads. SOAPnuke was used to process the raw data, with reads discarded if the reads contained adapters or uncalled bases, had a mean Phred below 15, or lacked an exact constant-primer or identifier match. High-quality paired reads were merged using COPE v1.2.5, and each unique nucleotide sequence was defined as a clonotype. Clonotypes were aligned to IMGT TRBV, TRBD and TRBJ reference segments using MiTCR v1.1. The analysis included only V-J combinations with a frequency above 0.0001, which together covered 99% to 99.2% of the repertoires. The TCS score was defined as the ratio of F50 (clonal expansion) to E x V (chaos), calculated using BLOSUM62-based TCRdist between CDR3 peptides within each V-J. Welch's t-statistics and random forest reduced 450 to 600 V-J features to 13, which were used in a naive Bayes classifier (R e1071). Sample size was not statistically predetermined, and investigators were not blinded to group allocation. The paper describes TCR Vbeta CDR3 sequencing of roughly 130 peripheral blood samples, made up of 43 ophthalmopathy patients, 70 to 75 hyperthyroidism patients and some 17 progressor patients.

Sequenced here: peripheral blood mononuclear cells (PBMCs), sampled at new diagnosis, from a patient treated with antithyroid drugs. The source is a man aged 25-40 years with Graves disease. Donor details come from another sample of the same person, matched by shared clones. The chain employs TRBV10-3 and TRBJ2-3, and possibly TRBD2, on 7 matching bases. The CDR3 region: CAISLGGATDTQYF. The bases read TGTGCCATCAGTCTGGGGGGGGCCACAGATACGCAGTATTTT.